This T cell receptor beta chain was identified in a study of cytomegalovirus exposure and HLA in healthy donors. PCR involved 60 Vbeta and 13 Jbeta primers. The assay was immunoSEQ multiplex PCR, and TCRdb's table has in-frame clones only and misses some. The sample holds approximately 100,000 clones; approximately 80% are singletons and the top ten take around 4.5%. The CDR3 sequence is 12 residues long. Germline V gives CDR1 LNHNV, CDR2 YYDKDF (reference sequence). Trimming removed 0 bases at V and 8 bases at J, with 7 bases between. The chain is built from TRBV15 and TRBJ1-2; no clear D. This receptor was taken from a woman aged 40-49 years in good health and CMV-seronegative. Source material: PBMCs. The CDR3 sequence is CATSRDRLGYTF. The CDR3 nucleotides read TGTGCCACCAGCAGAGATCGACTAGGCTACACCTTC.